The TCR beta chain described here comes from a study of identifying expanded T cells in peripheral blood. V was trimmed by 2 bases and J by 0 bases, leaving 1 base between them. This CDR3 has 13 residues. Germline CDR1 and CDR2: LNHDA and SQIVND (reference sequence). Repertoires were generated with immunoSEQ multiplex PCR, while TCRdb's copy carries only in-frame clones and drops some. The data hold some 78,000 clones, with 88% observed a single time. Collection occurred without any documented infections or immune events in donors. A note on this clone: Antigen unknown.

Overall study findings and caveats: Two-week clone count variance significantly increased as total template count grew.

The sample taken for sequencing was blood. The V call is TRBV19, the J call TRBJ2-2; no clear D. This receptor was taken from a person between 18 and 75 years old in good health. In nucleotides, the CDR3 is TGTGCCAGTAGTATAACGAACACCGGGGAGCTGTTTTTT. This codes for CASSITNTGELFF.